One sample yielded the 20 T cell receptor beta chains listed below, sequenced in a study of CD8 T cells in Susac syndrome. About 0.45 to 1 ug RNA was reverse transcribed with random hexamers. TCRdb passed the immunoSEQ multiplex PCR reads through MiXCR, listing each CDR3 protein once. This repertoire shows a few hundred thousand distinct CDR3 sequences, approximately 90% found once; its top ten account for around 0.18%. Sequenced sample: CD8+ T cells from PBMCs. The origin of the receptors is a human donor with multiple sclerosis.

V is TRBV9 and J is TRBJ2-1; 7 bases align to TRBD2. V lost 1 base and J lost 5; bases outside the gene matches: 9. The CDR3 extends over 16 amino acids. In germline, CDR1 is SGDLS, CDR2 YYNGEE. The CDR3 reads CASSVLGGGAHNEQFF. For the CDR3, the DNA is TGTGCCAGCAGCGTATTGGGCGGGGGAGCACACAATGAGCAGTTCTTC.

The chain employs TRBV24-1 and TRBJ2-5; TRBD1 matches 7 bases. The J segment lost 5 bases and the V segment lost 4 bases, leaving 9 bases of the junction unmatched. Germline V lookup: CDR1 KGHDR, CDR2 SFDVKD. The CDR3 spans 15 residues. In nucleotides, the CDR3 is TGTGCCACCAGTGACTTACAGGGGCGGCGGGAGACCCAGTACTTC. Translation gives CATSDLQGRRETQYF.

The chain joins TRBV4-3 to TRBJ2-3; possible D gene TRBD1, 6 bases. The ends were cut back, 0 bases at V and 5 bases at J, with 15 bases in the middle. The CDR3 runs to 16 residues. Germline V gives CDR1 LGHNA, CDR2 YSLEER. CDR3: CASSQDIGEGGDTQYF. In DNA, the CDR3 is TGCGCCAGCAGCCAAGATATAGGGGAAGGGGGAGATACGCAGTATTTT.

The CDR3 here is CASSVGGQGLNSPLHF. In DNA form, the CDR3 reads TGTGCCAGCAGCGTAGGCGGACAGGGACTAAATTCACCCCTCCACTTT. The J gene is TRBJ1-6, the V gene TRBV9; 8 nucleotides match TRBD1. Losses at the gene ends were 0 bases for V and 7 bases for J; bases not matched to a gene: 6. The CDR3 is 16 residues long. Germline V gene lookup returns CDR1 SGDLS and CDR2 YYNGEE.

The V call is TRBV19, the J call TRBJ2-1; D may be TRBD2 (7 bases). V was clipped by 6 bases and J by 9 bases, with 15 bases between them. This CDR3 contains 13 residues. Germline CDR1 is LNHDA and CDR2 is SQIVND (reference sequence). CDR3 amino acids: CASSWGGLGEQFF. CDR3 nucleotides: TGTGCCAGTAGCTGGGGGGGCCTTGGTGAGCAGTTCTTC.

V gene TRBV12-3 or TRBV12-4 combines with J gene TRBJ2-3; 12 bases agree with TRBD2. With 6 bases clipped from V and 4 bases from J, the junction kept 8 bases outside the gene matches. The CDR3 totals 16 residues. The chain's CDR3 is CASRLLAGGGSDTQYF. CDR3 DNA sequence: TGTGCCAGCAGGCTACTAGCGGGAGGAGGGTCAGATACGCAGTATTTT.

The chain recombines TRBV28 with TRBJ1-1; D not resolved. This CDR3 has 14 residues. Per germline, CDR1 MDHEN and CDR2 SYDVKM. V was pared by 3 bases and J by 1 base, with 9 bases between. CDR3 sequence (DNA): TGTGCCAGCAGTTTGACGGACGGGAACACTGAAGCTTTCTTT. Protein: CASSLTDGNTEAFF. The entire variable domain, with the rest obtained from reference TRBV28 and TRBJ1-1, is as follows: DVKVTQSSRYLVKRTGEKVFLECVQDMDHENMFWYRQDPGLGLRLIYFSYDVKMKEKGDIPEGYSVSREKKERFSLILESASTNQTSMYLCASSLTDGNTEAFFGQGTRLTVV.

To note about this clonotype: Sequence at one end of the junction differs from germline and may be a read error. The chain recombines TRBV28 with TRBJ2-7; 8 nucleotides align to TRBD1. The germline CDR1 and CDR2 sequences are MDHEN and SYDVKM. This CDR3 spans 14 amino acids. The CDR3 spells CARSWGDRPGEQYF. The DNA for the CDR3 is TGTGCCCGCAGTTGGGGGGACAGGCCGGGGGAGCAGTACTTC.

The chain uses TRBV24-1 and TRBJ2-4; D unclear. V was pared by 2 bases and J by 1 base, with 11 bases between. The CDR3 has 16 amino acids. In germline, CDR1 is KGHDR, CDR2 SFDVKD. In DNA form, the CDR3 reads TGTGCCACCAGTGATTCGAGGCGTGCGGCCAAAAACATTCAGTACTTC. This gives the protein CATSDSRRAAKNIQYF.

V is TRBV20-1 and J is TRBJ2-7; TRBD1 matches 9 bases. CDR1 is DFQATT, CDR2 SNEGSKA, per germline (reference sequence). The CDR3 extends over 15 amino acids. Trimming removed 4 bases from V and 3 bases from J; junction bases left unmatched: 10. CDR3 region: CSATTPGQGIYEQYF. The DNA of the CDR3 is TGCAGTGCTACTACCCCGGGACAGGGAATCTACGAGCAGTACTTC.

The V and J genes are TRBV29-1 and TRBJ2-2; possibly TRBD1 for D (6 bases). The CDR3 runs 15 residues. The germline V gene encodes CDR1 SQVTM and CDR2 ANQGSEA. V lost 3 bases, J lost 4 bases, and 15 bases lay in between. CDR3 in amino acids: CSVDLGGVGTGELFF. CDR3 DNA sequence: TGCAGCGTTGATCTAGGGGGAGTGGGCACCGGGGAGCTGTTTTTT.

This clonotype was counted only a few times. The chain has TRBV7-6 and TRBJ2-1; D not resolved. V shed 7 bases and J shed 10 bases, with 11 bases lying between them. The V gene's germline CDR1 is SGHVS and CDR2 FNYEAQ. The CDR3 length is 11 residues. The CDR3 region has the DNA TGTGCCAGCAATTCAGTGGGGGAGCAGTTCTTC. Its protein is CASNSVGEQFF. Full variable domain (remainder filled in from reference TRBV7-6 and TRBJ2-1): GAGVSQSPRYKVTKRGQDVALRCDPISGHVSLYWYRQALGQGPEFLTYFNYEAQQDKSGLPNDRFSAERPEGSISTLTIQRTEQRDSAMYRCASNSVGEQFFGPGTRLTVL.

V gene TRBV9 combines with J gene TRBJ2-2; TRBD1 might be the D (5 bases). V lost 3 bases, J lost 4 bases, and 10 bases lay in between. Per the germline V gene, CDR1 is SGDLS and CDR2 is YYNGEE. The CDR3 is made up of 14 amino acids. The CDR3 region has the DNA TGTGCCAGCAGCGAACAGGAGAGCACCGGGGAGCTGTTTTTT. Its translation is CASSEQESTGELFF.

This clonotype occurred once. The rearrangement joins TRBV9 to TRBJ2-5; D is ambiguous. Trimming cost V 0 bases and J 3 bases, with 9 bases left between them. Germline values: CDR1 SGDLS, CDR2 YYNGEE. The CDR3 contains 14 residues. Here the CDR3 reads CASSVAGTEETQYF. CDR3 nucleotide sequence: TGTGCCAGCAGCGTAGCTGGCACGGAAGAGACCCAGTACTTC.

The V and J genes are TRBV4-2 and TRBJ2-1, with no clear D. The V gene's germline CDR1 is LGHNA and CDR2 YNFKEQ. V was cut by 0 bases and J by 8 bases, with 8 bases left in between. The CDR3 length is 13 residues. CDR3 residues: CASSQDLVYEQFF. The CDR3 nucleotides read TGTGCCAGCAGCCAAGATCTAGTCTATGAGCAGTTCTTC.

This chain connects TRBV24-1 to TRBJ2-1; TRBD1 matches at 8 bases. The ends lost 4 bases at V and 2 bases at J; junction bases unmatched: 6. The CDR3 is 16 amino acids. CDR1 KGHDR and CDR2 SFDVKD come from the germline V gene. Here the CDR3 DNA reads TGTGCCACCAGTGACCACGGACAGGGCCCCTACAATGAGCAGTTCTTC. The encoded protein is CATSDHGQGPYNEQFF.

In its sample, this clonotype was seen a few times. This chain connects TRBV7-9 to TRBJ2-5; tentatively, D is TRBD2 (6 bases). The CDR3 runs to 17 residues. Deletions cut 3 bases from V and 9 bases from J, with 26 bases between. CDR1 and CDR2 (germline): SEHNR, FQNEAQ (reference sequence). This chain's CDR3 is CASSFGGTETGAQAQYF. The CDR3 nucleotides are TGTGCCAGCAGCTTTGGGGGGACGGAAACGGGCGCTCAGGCCCAGTACTTC.

The chain couples TRBV6-2 or TRBV6-3 to TRBJ2-5; weak D call: TRBD2 (6 bases). V was cut by 0 bases and J by 5 bases, with 13 bases left in between. Germline V gene data show CDR1 as MNHEY and CDR2 as SVGEGT. The CDR3 spans 15 residues. The CDR3 sequence is CASSYSGLPGETQYF. Here the CDR3 DNA reads TGTGCCAGCAGTTACTCGGGACTTCCCGGGGAGACCCAGTACTTC.

This clonotype has only one observation. CDR3 nucleotide sequence: TGTGCCAGTAGTCCAGTAGCGGGGAGCTCCTACAATGAGCAGTTCTTC. This sequence encodes CASSPVAGSSYNEQFF. This sequence joins TRBV19 and TRBJ2-1, with 8 nucleotides matching TRBD2. Germline lookup yields CDR1 LNHDA and CDR2 SQIVND (reference sequence). CDR3 length: 16 residues. V gave up 5 bases and J gave up 0 bases; unmatched junction bases: 6.

The genes are TRBV28 and TRBJ1-6; tentative D call: TRBD1 (6 bases). The V gene lost 5 bases and the J gene lost 9 bases, with 20 bases spanning the gap. Germline V gene sequence: CDR1 MDHEN, CDR2 SYDVKM. The CDR3 is made up of 16 amino acids. The CDR3 loop is CASSPSGGRGGSPLHF. CDR3 coding DNA: TGTGCCAGCAGTCCGTCGGGGGGCCGAGGAGGTTCACCCCTCCACTTT.